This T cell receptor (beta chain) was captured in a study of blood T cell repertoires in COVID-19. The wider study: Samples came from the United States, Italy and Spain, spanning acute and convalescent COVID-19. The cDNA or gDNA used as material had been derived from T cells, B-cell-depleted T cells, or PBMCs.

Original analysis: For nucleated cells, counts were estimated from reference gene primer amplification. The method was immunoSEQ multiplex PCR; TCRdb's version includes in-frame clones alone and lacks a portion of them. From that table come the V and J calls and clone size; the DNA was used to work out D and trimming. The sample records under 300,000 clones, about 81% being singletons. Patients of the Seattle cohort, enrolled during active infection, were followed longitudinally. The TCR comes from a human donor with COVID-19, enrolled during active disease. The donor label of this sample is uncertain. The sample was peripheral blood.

The CDR3 reads CASSLAGTARSGANVLTF. The DNA for the CDR3 is TGTGCCAGCAGCTTAGCGGGGACAGCGAGATCTGGGGCCAACGTCCTGACTTTC. J is TRBJ2-6 and V is TRBV7-9, with 7 nucleotides matching TRBD1. The CDR3 covers 18 residues. J was trimmed by 1 base and V by 0 bases; bases with no gene match: 6. The germline V gene encodes CDR1 SEHNR and CDR2 FQNEAQ (reference sequence). The whole variable domain, remainder taken from reference TRBV7-9 and TRBJ2-6, is DTGVSQNPRHKITKRGQNVTFRCDPISEHNRLYWYRQTLGQGPEFLTYFQNEAQLEKSRLLSDRFSAERPKGSFSTLEIQRTEQGDSAMYLCASSLAGTARSGANVLTFGAGSRLTVL.